What follows are 15 T cell receptor beta chains derived from one specimen sequenced in a study of cytomegalovirus exposure and HLA in healthy donors. The study ran its PCR with 60 Vbeta and 13 Jbeta primers. Clones were read by immunoSEQ multiplex PCR, and TCRdb kept only the in-frame ones, dropping some. The top ten clones hold about 0.58% of a sample with roughly 200,000 clones, 70% to 85% of them seen once. Sequencing was performed on PBMCs. The receptors were sampled from a woman aged 40-49 years in good health and CMV-seronegative.

V and J are TRBV7-6 and TRBJ2-2; 8 bases fit TRBD1. Germline V lookup: CDR1 SGHVS, CDR2 FNYEAQ. The junction had 2 bases not matched to a gene; V was cut back by 4 bases and J by 1 base. This CDR3 spans 15 amino acids. CDR3 residues: CASSSGQGNTGELFF. The CDR3 DNA follows: TGTGCCAGCAGCTCAGGACAGGGGAACACCGGGGAGCTGTTTTTT.

This CDR3 reads CATSREVRGAGEKLFF. DNA for the CDR3: TGTGCCACCAGCAGAGAAGTACGGGGTGCTGGCGAAAAACTGTTTTTT. This chain joins TRBV15 and TRBJ1-4; no clear D. The CDR3 has 16 residues. Germline CDR1 LNHNV, CDR2 YYDKDF (reference sequence). Trimming removed 0 bases at V and 8 bases at J, with 16 bases between.

The V and J genes are TRBV2 and TRBJ2-7; 7 nucleotides agree with TRBD1. With 2 bases clipped from V and 0 bases from J, the junction kept 1 base outside the gene matches. Germline assignment: CDR1 SNHLY and CDR2 FYNNEI. CDR3 length: 14 amino acids. CDR3 loop: CASSETGVSYEQYF. The CDR3 DNA reads TGTGCCAGCAGTGAAACAGGGGTCTCCTACGAGCAGTACTTC.

CDR3 DNA: TGTGCCAGCAGTTACACGGGGGGGCGTGACGAGCAGTACTTC. This gives the protein CASSYTGGRDEQYF. This chain joins TRBV6-6 and TRBJ2-5, with 8 positions matching TRBD2. The J call may be incorrect, as the DNA end agrees better with TRBJ2-7. Germline V CDR1 and CDR2: MNHNY, SVGAGI (reference sequence). This CDR3 comprises 14 residues.

This rearrangement joins TRBV30 to TRBJ2-1; 9 bases match TRBD2. The CDR3 extends over 15 amino acids. J was trimmed by 7 bases and V by 0 bases; bases with no gene match: 7. Germline V gives CDR1 GTSNPN, CDR2 SVGIG (reference sequence). The CDR3 nucleotides are TGTGCCTGGAGTGTAATTGCGGGGGGGCGAAATGAGCAGTTCTTC. The encoded protein is CAWSVIAGGRNEQFF.

This clone was detected only once. This chain uses TRBV13 with TRBJ2-1, with D tentatively TRBD1 (5 bases). V shed 2 bases and J shed 7 bases, with 12 bases lying between them. Looked up from germline, CDR1 is PRHDT and CDR2 is FYEKMQ (reference sequence). This CDR3 is 14 amino acids long. CDR3 nucleotides: TGTGCCAGCAGCTTATTAGGTAAGGGGAATGAGCAGTTCTTC. Translation gives CASSLLGKGNEQFF.

The CDR3 here is CASTRTGLWGYTF. CDR3 nucleotides: TGTGCCAGCACCAGGACTGGCCTATGGGGCTACACCTTC. The chain carries TRBV6-1 and TRBJ1-2, with D unclear. CDR1 MNHNS and CDR2 SASEGT come from the germline V gene. V was shortened by 7 bases and J by 8 bases, with 17 bases between the two germline ends. The CDR3 loop spans 13 amino acids.

This clone was recorded a few times. This chain uses TRBV5-4 with TRBJ2-3; TRBD2 matches 9 bases. V was clipped by 5 bases and J by 4 bases; unmatched bases: 8. Germline CDR1 and CDR2: SGHNT and YYREEE (reference sequence). The CDR3 consists of 15 residues. CDR3 nucleotide sequence: TGTGCCAGCAGGCTGCGGGGGGGCAGTGCAGATACGCAGTATTTT. Translated, it gives CASRLRGGSADTQYF. The full variable domain, completed using reference TRBV5-4 and TRBJ2-3, is ETGVTQSPTHLIKTRGQQVTLRCSSQSGHNTVSWYQQALGQGPQFIFQYYREEENGRGNFPPRFSGLQFPNYSSELNVNALELDDSALYLCASRLRGGSADTQYFGPGTRLTVL.

Comments on this clone: A junction boundary mismatches the germline segment, possibly from a read error. V usage is TRBV5-4 and J usage is TRBJ1-2; 9 bases map to TRBD1. The germline V gene encodes CDR1 SGHNT and CDR2 YYREEE (reference sequence). The CDR3 has 15 amino acids. The CDR3 is CASSLGQGMVYGYTF. The CDR3, as DNA: TGTGCCAGCAGTTTGGGACAGGGTATGGTCTATGGCTACACCTTC.

V usage is TRBV7-2 and J usage is TRBJ2-2; 12 nucleotides line up with TRBD2. CDR3 length: 18 residues. Germline V gene data show CDR1 as SGHTA and CDR2 as FQGNSA. V lost 5 bases, J lost 7 bases, and 14 bases stayed unmatched. CDR3 sequence (DNA): TGTGCCAGCAGCGCCATATTTCTAGCGGGGGGGCCCAGCGGGGAGCTGTTTTTT. As protein: CASSAIFLAGGPSGELFF.

The CDR3 spells CASSLWGPTYEQYF. CDR3 nucleotides: TGTGCCAGCAGCTTGTGGGGCCCTACCTACGAGCAGTACTTC. The J gene is TRBJ2-7, the V gene TRBV11-2; tentatively, D is TRBD1 (5 bases). This CDR3 spans 14 amino acids. Germline V CDR1 and CDR2: SGHAT, FQNNGV. V was shortened by 3 bases and J by 2 bases, with 11 bases between the two germline ends.

This clone is a singleton in its sample. This chain links TRBV27 with TRBJ1-5; D is perhaps TRBD1 (5 bases). V was pared by 5 bases and J by 6 bases, with 11 bases between. The CDR3 is made up of 13 amino acids. Germline CDR1 reads MNHEY; CDR2 reads SMNVEV (reference sequence). The CDR3: CASSRSGFQPQHF. The CDR3, as DNA: TGTGCCAGCAGTCGATCAGGGTTTCAGCCCCAGCATTTT.

CDR3 DNA: TGCGCCAGCAGCCAAGTTGGGCAGGACACAGATACGCAGTATTTT. Translation: CASSQVGQDTDTQYF. V is TRBV4-1 and J is TRBJ2-3; D not certain. With 1 base removed from V and 2 bases from J, the gap between germline ends came to 10 bases. The CDR3 length is 15 residues. The germline gives CDR1 MGHRA, CDR2 YSYEKL.

The J gene is TRBJ2-7, the V gene TRBV11-2; 8 nucleotides match TRBD1. The CDR3 loop spans 13 amino acids. The trim removed 8 bases at V and 0 bases at J, leaving 3 bases unmatched. Germline V gives CDR1 SGHAT, CDR2 FQNNGV. Written as DNA, the CDR3 is TGTGCCAGCCGACAGGGGAACTCCTACGAGCAGTACTTC. Its translation: CASRQGNSYEQYF.

The chain carries TRBV21-1 and TRBJ1-1; TRBD1 reflects the table's D call only, with no check against the DNA. TRBV21-1 is labeled a pseudogene. The CDR3 is 14 amino acids. DNA of the CDR3: TGTGCCAGCAGCCGCATTATGGCGAACACTGAAGCTTTCTTT. Amino acid sequence: CASSRIMANTEAFF.